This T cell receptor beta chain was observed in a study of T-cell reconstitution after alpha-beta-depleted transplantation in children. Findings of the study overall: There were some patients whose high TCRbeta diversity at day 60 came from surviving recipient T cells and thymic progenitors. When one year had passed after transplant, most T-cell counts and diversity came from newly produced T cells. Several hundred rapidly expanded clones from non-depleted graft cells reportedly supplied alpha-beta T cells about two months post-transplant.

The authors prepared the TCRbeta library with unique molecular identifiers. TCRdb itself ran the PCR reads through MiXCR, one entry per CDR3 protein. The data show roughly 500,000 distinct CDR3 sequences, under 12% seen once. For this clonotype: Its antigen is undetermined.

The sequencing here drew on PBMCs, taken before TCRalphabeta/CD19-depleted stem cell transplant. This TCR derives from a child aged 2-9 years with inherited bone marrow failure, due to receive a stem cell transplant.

In DNA form, the CDR3 reads TGTGCCAGCAGAATCGGTGGAATAATTGATTCACCCCTCCACTTT. Protein: CASRIGGIIDSPLHF. The J gene is TRBJ1-6, the V gene TRBV6-2 or TRBV6-3, with D uncertain. Germline CDR1 reads MNHEY; CDR2 reads SVGEGT. Trimming removed 6 bases at V and 8 bases at J, with 17 bases between. This CDR3 has 15 amino acids.